This is a list of T cell receptor beta chains from one sample in a study of glioma-infiltrating T cells after dendritic cell vaccination. Only in-frame clones appear in the TCRdb table, and some are missing; sequencing was by immunoSEQ multiplex PCR. The sample holds about 65,000 clones; roughly 86% are singletons and the top ten take 11%. This specimen consisted of blood, obtained after dendritic cell vaccination. The receptors come from a human donor with glioblastoma. The CDR3 runs from the conserved cysteine through the conserved F or W. The D gene is left open where the match is weak. Expanded clones are given a class, and other clones once, few, many or no size at all.

abundance	v_gene	j_gene	d_gene	CDR3nt	CDR3aa
.	TRBV5-1	TRBJ2-3	TRBD2	TGCGCCAGCAGCTTGGGTACTAGCGGGAACGCAGATACGCAGTATTTT	CASSLGTSGNADTQYF
few	TRBV25-1	TRBJ2-3	.	TGTGCCAGCAGGCTACATGGAAGCGATTCCACAGATACGCAGTATTTT	CASRLHGSDSTDTQYF
.	TRBV2	TRBJ1-2	.	TGTGCCAGCTCCCCCGCGACACACTTCGATGGCTACACCTTC	CASSPATHFDGYTF
few	TRBV5-4	TRBJ2-2	TRBD2	TGTGCCAGCAGCCCAAGGACTAGCGGGGGGGTGAGGACCGGGGAGCTGTTTTTT	CASSPRTSGGVRTGELFF
.	TRBV9	TRBJ1-6	TRBD1	TGTGCCAGCAGCGCCCCCTCCGGGACAGAGAATTCACCCCTCCACTTT	CASSAPSGTENSPLHF
.	TRBV19	TRBJ1-2	TRBD1	TGTGCCAGTAGTGGGCGGACAGGGGCGCGCGGCTACACCTTC	CASSGRTGARGYTF
few	TRBV15	TRBJ1-2	.	TGTGCCACCAGCAGGGGGACATCGAGGGGAGAGGGCTACACCTTC	CATSRGTSRGEGYTF
few	TRBV28	TRBJ1-1	.	TGTGCCAGCAGTGCAGGGGCTATGAACACTGAAGCTTTCTTT	CASSAGAMNTEAFF
.	TRBV7-2	TRBJ1-1	TRBD1	TGTGCCAGCAGCCCCCGGACAGGGGGGACTGAAGCTTTCTTT	CASSPRTGGTEAFF
.	TRBV19	TRBJ1-2	TRBD1	TGTGCCAGTACCTCGACAGGGGTCTATGGCTACACCTTC	CASTSTGVYGYTF
.	TRBV30	TRBJ1-1	.	TGTGCCTGGAAACCCTGGGGGGATGAAGCTTTCTTT	CAWKPWGDEAFF
.	TRBV7-6	TRBJ1-1	TRBD1	TGTGCCAGCAGCTTGACAGGGAGGAACACTGAAGCTTTCTTT	CASSLTGRNTEAFF
.	TRBV19	TRBJ1-1	TRBD1	TGTGCCAGTAGTATTCGTGGTCGTTCGACAGGGGAAACTGAAGCTTTCTTT	CASSIRGRSTGETEAFF
.	TRBV29-1	TRBJ2-7	.	TGCAGCGTAGCTACAGTTCTATCCGAGCAGTACTTC	CSVATVLSEQYF
.	TRBV7-2	TRBJ2-1	TRBD2	TGTGCCAGCAGCTCTAGCGGGGGGTACAATGAGCAGTTCTTC	CASSSSGGYNEQFF
.	TRBV30	TRBJ2-1	TRBD2	TGTGCCTCAGTGTACCCCCCTACTAGCGGGAGGGCCGTGGATGAGCAGTTCTTC	CASVYPPTSGRAVDEQFF
.	TRBV5-1	TRBJ1-1	.	TGCGCCAGCAGCTTGGACAGGCGAGGCACTGAAGCTTTCTTT	CASSLDRRGTEAFF
.	TRBV5-4	TRBJ1-3	TRBD1	TGTGCCAGCAGCCCGGGACAGGGAAGAGACACCATATATTTT	CASSPGQGRDTIYF
.	TRBV5-6	TRBJ1-2	.	TGTGCCAGCAGCCTTACAAGTACCTTATTCCCTGGCTACACCTTC	CASSLTSTLFPGYTF
once	TRBV29-1	TRBJ1-1	.	TGCAGCGTTGAAGATCAGGGCCGACATGAAGCTTTCTTT	CSVEDQGRHEAFF
.	TRBV11-2	TRBJ1-1	TRBD1	TGTGCCAGCAGCACCCAGGGGGACACTGAAGCTTTCTTT	CASSTQGDTEAFF
.	TRBV6-5	TRBJ2-5	.	TGTGCCAGCAGCCCGTCGGTCTGGGAGACCCAGTACTTC	CASSPSVWETQYF
.	TRBV18	TRBJ2-7	.	TGTGCCAGCTCACCCTCCCACGGTCTCTACGAGCAGTACTTC	CASSPSHGLYEQYF
.	TRBV5-5	TRBJ1-2	.	TGTGCCAGCAGTCCGACAGGAAAATCCTATGGCTACACCTTC	CASSPTGKSYGYTF
.	TRBV6-5	TRBJ1-1	TRBD1	TGTGCCAGCAGTTACTCTGGCAGGGGGTACACTGAAGCTTTCTTT	CASSYSGRGYTEAFF
once	TRBV6-5	TRBJ1-2	.	TGTGCCAGCACCCAGGGGTCAGGCGGCTACACCTTC	CASTQGSGGYTF
.	TRBV6-6	TRBJ2-1	.	TGTGCCAGCAGTTACCGACAGGACAATGAGCAGTTCTTC	CASSYRQDNEQFF
.	TRBV19	TRBJ1-2	TRBD1	TGTGCCAGTAGTCTCCTGACAGGGGGTAGAGGCTACACCTTC	CASSLLTGGRGYTF
.	TRBV6-6	TRBJ2-7	.	TGTGCCAGCAGACAAACCACTGGGAGTTACGAGCAGTACTTC	CASRQTTGSYEQYF
once	TRBV7-2	TRBJ2-5	.	TGTGCCAGCAGCTTAGTGACAGGCGTCAGAGAGACCCAGTACTTC	CASSLVTGVRETQYF
.	TRBV7-8	TRBJ1-4	.	TGTGCCAGCAGCTTAACTAAGGCGGAAAAACTGTTTTTT	CASSLTKAEKLFF
.	TRBV6-5	TRBJ1-2	TRBD1	TGTGCCAGCACCTTACTGGGGACAGGCTCCTATGGCTACACCTTC	CASTLLGTGSYGYTF
.	TRBV13	TRBJ1-2	.	TGTGCCAGCAGCTTAGTCGGGGTCTATGGCTACACCTTC	CASSLVGVYGYTF
.	TRBV19	TRBJ2-7	TRBD1	TGTGCCAGTAGTTCCCGGGGACAGGGGGACGAGCAGTACTTC	CASSSRGQGDEQYF
.	TRBV5-4	TRBJ1-2	.	TGTGCCAGCAGCTTTGAGTATGGCTACACCTTC	CASSFEYGYTF
.	TRBV2	TRBJ2-7	TRBD2	TGTGCCAGCAGTGAAGGTGCGGCGGGAGAGGTCTACGAGCAGTACTTC	CASSEGAAGEVYEQYF
.	TRBV19	TRBJ1-4	TRBD1	TGTGCCAGTAGTCACCCCTACCGGGACAGGGATAGAGAAAAACTGTTTTTT	CASSHPYRDRDREKLFF
once	TRBV7-9	TRBJ2-7	TRBD2	TGTGCCAGCCGGCCTAGCGGTCCCTACGAGCAGTACTTC	CASRPSGPYEQYF
.	TRBV7-9	TRBJ2-7	.	TGTGCCAGCAGCTTAGCTAACTACGAGCAGTACTTC	CASSLANYEQYF
few	TRBV10-3	TRBJ1-2	.	TGTGCCATCCGCGGCAGCGCGGCCGGGGGTAATGGCTACACCTTC	CAIRGSAAGGNGYTF
.	TRBV5-4	TRBJ2-1	TRBD2	TGTGCCAGCAGCTTGAGTACTAGCGGGGTATACAATGAGCAGTTCTTC	CASSLSTSGVYNEQFF
.	TRBV30	TRBJ1-1	.	TGTGCCTGGAGTGAACGGGGAGGGAACACTGAAGCTTTCTTT	CAWSERGGNTEAFF
few	TRBV5-6	TRBJ1-4	TRBD1	TGTGCCAGCAGTCGAGGGGGCGGCAATGAAAAACTGTTTTTT	CASSRGGGNEKLFF
few	TRBV5-4	TRBJ2-5	TRBD2	TGTGCCAGCAGCTGGACTAGCGGGGGTCAAGAGACCCAGTACTTC	CASSWTSGGQETQYF
.	TRBV2	TRBJ2-5	TRBD1	TGTGCCAGCAACAGGGGGCCAAGAGAGACCCAGTACTTC	CASNRGPRETQYF
.	TRBV5-1	TRBJ1-4	TRBD1	TGCGCCAGCAGCTCGGGACAGCTCACAACTAATGAAAAACTGTTTTTT	CASSSGQLTTNEKLFF
.	TRBV7-2	TRBJ1-4	.	TGTGCCAGCAGCCCGTCCCCACGGGGTCATGAAAAACTGTTTTTT	CASSPSPRGHEKLFF
.	TRBV12-5	TRBJ2-7	.	TGTGCTAGTGGTTCCCAGGGAGGGGGATTTCGGTACGAGCAGTACTTC	CASGSQGGGFRYEQYF
few	TRBV4-1	TRBJ2-7	.	TGCGCCAGCAGCGGCCGGGACCAGGGGTGGGAGCAGTACTTC	CASSGRDQGWEQYF
.	TRBV5-5	TRBJ1-4	.	TGTGCCAGCAGCGTCGGGGTAGATGGTGAAAAACTGTTTTTT	CASSVGVDGEKLFF
.	TRBV7-6	TRBJ2-5	.	TGTGCCACCACAGGGTTGGCAGAGACCCAGTACTTC	CATTGLAETQYF
.	TRBV18	TRBJ1-1	.	TGTGCCAGCTCATCGGACGGCGGGGTTCGGGAAGCTTTCTTT	CASSSDGGVREAFF
.	TRBV6-1	TRBJ1-2	TRBD1	TGTGCCAGCAGTGGTCCAGGGGGCCTAAACTATGGCTACACCTTC	CASSGPGGLNYGYTF
.	TRBV11-2	TRBJ2-5	TRBD1	TGTGCCAGCAGCTTTCAACGAATGACAGGGCAAGAGACCCAGTACTTC	CASSFQRMTGQETQYF
.	TRBV7-3	TRBJ2-1	TRBD2	TGTGCCAGCAGCCCACCCGGGGGGGAATCCTACAATGAGCAGTTCTTC	CASSPPGGESYNEQFF
.	TRBV11-2	TRBJ2-1	.	TGTGCCAGCAGCCCCTTCGGAGTAGGTGAGCAGTTCTTC	CASSPFGVGEQFF
.	TRBV6-4	TRBJ2-1	TRBD2	TGTGCCAGCAGTGACGTGGCGGGGGAATACAATGAGCAGTTCTTC	CASSDVAGEYNEQFF
few	TRBV30	TRBJ1-1	.	TGTGCCTGGAGTCGGGGGGGGACTGAAGCTTTCTTT	CAWSRGGTEAFF
.	TRBV7-2	TRBJ1-2	TRBD1	TGTGCCAGCAGCCCCAGGGGGCGGAATCATGGCTACACCTTC	CASSPRGRNHGYTF